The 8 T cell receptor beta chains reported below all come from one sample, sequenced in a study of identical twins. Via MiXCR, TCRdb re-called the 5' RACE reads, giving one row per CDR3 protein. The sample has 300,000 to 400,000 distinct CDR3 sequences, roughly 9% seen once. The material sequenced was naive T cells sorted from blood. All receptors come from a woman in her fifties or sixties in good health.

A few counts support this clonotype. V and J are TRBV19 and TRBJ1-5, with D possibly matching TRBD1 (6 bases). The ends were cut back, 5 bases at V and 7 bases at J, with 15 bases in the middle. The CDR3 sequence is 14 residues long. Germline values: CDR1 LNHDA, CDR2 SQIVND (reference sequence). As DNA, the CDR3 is TGTGCCAGTAGTTCCCCCGGGGGGGCCCAGCCCCAGCATTTT. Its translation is CASSSPGGAQPQHF.

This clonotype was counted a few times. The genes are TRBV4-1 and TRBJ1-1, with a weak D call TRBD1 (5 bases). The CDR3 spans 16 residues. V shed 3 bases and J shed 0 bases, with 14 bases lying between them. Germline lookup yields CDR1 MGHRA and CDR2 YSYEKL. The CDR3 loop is CASSHSYGTVNTEAFF. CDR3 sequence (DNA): TGCGCCAGCAGCCACTCCTACGGGACGGTGAACACTGAAGCTTTCTTT.

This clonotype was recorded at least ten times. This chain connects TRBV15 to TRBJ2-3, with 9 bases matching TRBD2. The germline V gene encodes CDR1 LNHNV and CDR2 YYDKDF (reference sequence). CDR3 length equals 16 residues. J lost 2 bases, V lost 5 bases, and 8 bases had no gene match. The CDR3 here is CATSAQTSGYTDTQYF. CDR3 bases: TGTGCCACCAGCGCCCAGACTAGCGGTTACACAGATACGCAGTATTTT.

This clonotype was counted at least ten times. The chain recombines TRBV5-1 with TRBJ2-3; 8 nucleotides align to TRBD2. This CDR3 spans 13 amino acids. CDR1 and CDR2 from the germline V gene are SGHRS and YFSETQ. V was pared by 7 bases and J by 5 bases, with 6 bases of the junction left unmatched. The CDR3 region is CASQAGAGDTQYF. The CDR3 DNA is TGCGCCAGCCAAGCGGGAGCGGGAGATACGCAGTATTTT.

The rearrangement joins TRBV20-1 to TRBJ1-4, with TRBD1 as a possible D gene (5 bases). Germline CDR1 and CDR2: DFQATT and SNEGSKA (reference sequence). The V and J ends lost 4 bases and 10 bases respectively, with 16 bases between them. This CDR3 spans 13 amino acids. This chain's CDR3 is CSANPQSRGKLFF. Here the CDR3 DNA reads TGCAGTGCTAATCCGCAGTCTAGGGGAAAACTGTTTTTT.

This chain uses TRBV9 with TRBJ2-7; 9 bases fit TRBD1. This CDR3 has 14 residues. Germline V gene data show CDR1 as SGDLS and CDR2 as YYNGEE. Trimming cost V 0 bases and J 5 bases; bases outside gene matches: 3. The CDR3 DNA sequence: TGTGCCAGCAGCGTAGGGGGGGACAGGGACGAGCAGTACTTC. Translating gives CASSVGGDRDEQYF.

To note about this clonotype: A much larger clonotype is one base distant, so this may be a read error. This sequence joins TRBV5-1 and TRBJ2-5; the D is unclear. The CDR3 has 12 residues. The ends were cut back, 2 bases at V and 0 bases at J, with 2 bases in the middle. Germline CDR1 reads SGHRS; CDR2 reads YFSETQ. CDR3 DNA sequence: TGCGCCAGCAGCTTCAACCAAGAGACCCAGTACTTC. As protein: CASSFNQETQYF.

The CDR3 protein is CASRIAGAPPMGEQFF. CDR3 DNA: TGTGCCAGCAGAATAGCGGGAGCCCCCCCAATGGGTGAGCAGTTCTTC. The chain recombines TRBV7-9 with TRBJ2-1; the match to TRBD2 covers 9 bases. Germline V gene sequence: CDR1 SEHNR, CDR2 FQNEAQ (reference sequence). The V and J ends lost 6 bases and 9 bases, in that order; junction bases with no gene match: 15. This CDR3 contains 16 residues.